This T cell receptor (beta chain) was identified during a study of shared clonotypes between healthy human individuals. Details on this clone: Antigen specificity is unknown.

Trimming took 6 bases from V and 4 from J, leaving 6 bases between them. The germline V gene has CDR1 MNHEY and CDR2 SVGAGI. The CDR3 has 11 residues. Some clones are missing from TCRdb's copy, which holds only in-frame ones; the method was immunoSEQ multiplex PCR. The sample carries about 320,000 clones, around 90% recorded once. General study points: Sorted-subset sequencing was shown by rarefaction to be incomplete despite large depth. Generally, naive subsets (rather than memory subsets) showed larger estimated richness. Relative to their counterparts shared across all four donors, non-shared clonotypes exhibited diminished generation probabilities. The diversity represented, both genetic and in exposure history, was limited by few donors.

J is TRBJ1-2 and V is TRBV6-5; a weak D match, TRBD1 (6 bases). Sequenced: memory CD8+ T cells sorted from blood. Sample subset: CD45RO+ cells pooled with CCR7-negative TemRA cells. The sequence was obtained from a man aged 18 to 29 in good health. The CDR3 DNA reads TGTGCCAGCAGGGACAGCTATGGCTACACCTTC. This gives the protein CASRDSYGYTF.